This T cell receptor delta chain was obtained from a study of Vδ1+ human thymocytes. With regard to this clone: Its antigen is as yet unknown.

Extracted RNA was reverse transcribed into cDNA. Pooled V-gene forward primers with one constant-region reverse primer generated the CDR3 amplicons by multiplex PCR. TCRdb re-called clones from the multiplex PCR reads using CATT. The table records about 73,000 delta-chain clones, around 32% of them present only once. Germline CDR1 TSWWSYY, CDR2 QGS. The V and J ends lost 5 bases and 8 bases, in that order; junction bases with no gene match: 37. The CDR3 extends over 23 amino acids. Study-level findings and limits: Thymic TRG and TRD repertoires appeared highly polyclonal.

The sequence was obtained from a boy under two years old who had congenital heart surgery. The chain uses TRDV1 and TRDJ1, with 8 bases lining up with TRDD3. Sequenced material: Vdelta1+ gamma-delta thymocytes from the thymus. The sample's subset: FACS-sorted CD3+ TCRalphabeta- TCRVdelta1+ TCRVdelta2- thymocytes. CDR3 amino acids: CALGPRGVLGETGPLLTPTKLIF. CDR3 coding DNA: TGTGCTCTTGGGCCCCGCGGTGTCCTGGGGGAGACGGGTCCCCTACTAACCCCCACCAAACTCATCTTT.